The text below deals with one T cell receptor (beta chain). This sample was included in a study of T-cell reconstitution after alpha-beta-depleted transplantation in children. Library preparation (for TCRbeta) was performed with unique molecular identifiers. Using its own MiXCR run on the PCR reads, TCRdb lists one record per CDR3 protein. This sample carries some 530,000 distinct CDR3 sequences, around an eighth of them seen once, and the ten largest clones take more than 5.5%. The clonotype was recovered from a human donor who donated a stem cell graft to a child with combined immunodeficiency. The specimen was PBMCs from the stem cell graft donor, collected from the stem cell graft.

The CDR3 loop is CSAGTGNYNEQFF. The DNA of the CDR3 is TGCAGTGCTGGAACAGGGAACTACAATGAGCAGTTCTTC. This chain connects TRBV20-1 to TRBJ2-1; tentative D call: TRBD1 (6 bases). Germline V gives CDR1 DFQATT, CDR2 SNEGSKA (reference sequence). The CDR3 length is 13 residues. Trimming cost V 5 bases and J 3 bases, with 11 bases left between them.